Each of the 28 T cell receptor beta chains below was sequenced from the same sample in a study of cytomegalovirus exposure and HLA in healthy donors. Amplification used 60 Vbeta primers and 13 Jbeta primers. The assay was immunoSEQ multiplex PCR, and TCRdb's table has in-frame clones only and misses some. There are 120,000 or so clones in the sample; more than 9% occur only once, and roughly 4.2% lies in the top ten. The sample was PBMCs. The receptors shown here come from a young woman in good health and CMV-seropositive.

The gene calls are TRBV7-9 and TRBJ2-7; TRBD1 agrees at 7 bases. The germline V gene encodes CDR1 SEHNR and CDR2 FQNEAQ (reference sequence). Trimming took 6 bases from V and 1 from J; bases not matched to a gene: 12. The CDR3 loop spans 16 amino acids. The CDR3 region has the DNA TGTGCCAGCAGTCTTTCCCCGGGACAGCCATCCTACGAGCAGTACTTC. It is translated as CASSLSPGQPSYEQYF.

This clone was recorded a few times. The chain links TRBV4-2 to TRBJ2-2; 9 bases are shared with TRBD2. The trim removed 1 base at V and 6 bases at J, leaving 3 bases unmatched. This CDR3 is built from 15 residues. Germline assignment: CDR1 LGHNA and CDR2 YNFKEQ. The CDR3 nucleotides read TGTGCCAGCAGCCAAGCGGGACTAGCTGCCGGGGAGCTGTTTTTT. This sequence encodes CASSQAGLAAGELFF.

V usage is TRBV4-1 and J usage is TRBJ2-1, with 12 bases lining up with TRBD2. After removal of 7 bases from V and 9 bases from J, the junction contained 10 bases not matched to a gene. CDR1 and CDR2 from the germline V gene are MGHRA and YSYEKL. The CDR3 spans 15 residues. The CDR3 DNA follows: TGCGCCAGCACCGAGACTAGCGGGAGAATTTCTGAGCAGTTCTTC. This translates into CASTETSGRISEQFF.

This clone was recorded a few times. The V and J genes are TRBV28 and TRBJ2-1; 7 bases align to TRBD1. CDR3 length: 15 residues. The germline V gene has CDR1 MDHEN and CDR2 SYDVKM. The junction had 14 bases not matched to a gene; V was cut back by 6 bases and J by 9 bases. CDR3 sequence reads: CASSPTTGTGGEQFF. The CDR3 DNA is TGTGCCAGCAGCCCTACGACAGGGACGGGCGGTGAGCAGTTCTTC.

This chain joins TRBV18 and TRBJ2-1, with 7 bases fitting TRBD1. This CDR3 region has 13 residues. Germline CDR1 KGHSH, CDR2 LQKENI. The junction had 9 bases not matched to a gene; V was cut back by 8 bases and J by 8 bases. The CDR3 nucleotides read TGTGCCAGCACCTTCGACAGGGATTATGAGCAGTTCTTC. Its translation is CASTFDRDYEQFF. Full variable domain (rest looked up from reference TRBV18 and TRBJ2-1): NAGVMQNPRHLVRRRGQEARLRCSPMKGHSHVYWYRQLPEEGLKFMVYLQKENIIDESGMPKERFSAEFPKEGPSILRIQQVVRGDSAAYFCASTFDRDYEQFFGPGTRLTVL.

This clone showed up just a few times. The gene calls are TRBV19 and TRBJ2-1, with TRBD2 matching over 12 bases. The CDR3 sequence is 20 residues long. V dropped 2 bases and J dropped 0; count of bases not matched to a gene: 11. The germline V gene has CDR1 LNHDA and CDR2 SQIVND (reference sequence). CDR3 coding DNA: TGTGCCAGTAGTATAAAACTAGCGGGAGGCAGCCCCCACTCCTACAATGAGCAGTTCTTC. This sequence encodes CASSIKLAGGSPHSYNEQFF.

A few counts support this clone. The chain couples TRBV18 to TRBJ1-5, with D perhaps matching TRBD1 (6 bases). Germline CDR1 and CDR2: KGHSH and LQKENI. CDR3 length equals 14 residues. Trimming shortened V by 2 bases and J by 6 bases, and 11 bases separated the two germline ends. The CDR3, as DNA: TGTGCCAGCTCACCAAAAGGGGGTAGTCAGCCCCAGCATTTT. Amino acids: CASSPKGGSQPQHF.

This clone occurred once. Other DNA variants within this sample encode the same CDR3. The chain employs TRBV4-2 and TRBJ2-7, with 8 bases identical to TRBD1. The CDR3 length is 14 residues. The germline gives CDR1 LGHNA, CDR2 YNFKEQ. Trimming at V came to 6 bases and at J to 4 bases, leaving 8 bases not matched to a gene. The CDR3 DNA reads as TGTGCCAGCAGTCCCCCGGGACAGGCGTACGAGCAGTACTTC. Translating it yields CASSPPGQAYEQYF.

The chain recombines TRBV7-2 with TRBJ1-2; the match to TRBD1 covers 9 bases. V was pared by 6 bases and J by 4 bases, with 3 bases of the junction left unmatched. Germline lookup yields CDR1 SGHTA and CDR2 FQGNSA. CDR3 length: 13 residues. DNA of the CDR3: TGTGCCAGCAGTCTGGACAGGGGCTATGGCTACACCTTC. Protein product: CASSLDRGYGYTF.

V gene TRBV5-1 combines with J gene TRBJ2-5; weak D call: TRBD1 (6 bases). Per germline, CDR1 SGHRS and CDR2 YFSETQ. The ends were cut back, 5 bases at V and 4 bases at J, with 15 bases in the middle. The CDR3 loop spans 14 amino acids. The DNA of the CDR3 is TGCGCCAGCAGAGAACAGGGTTCGCGAGAGACCCAGTACTTC. It encodes CASREQGSRETQYF. Combining the CDR3 with reference TRBV5-1 and TRBJ2-5 gives the whole variable domain KAGVTQTPRYLIKTRGQQVTLSCSPISGHRSVSWYQQTPGQGLQFLFEYFSETQRNKGNFPGRFSGRQFSNSRSEMNVSTLELGDSALYLCASREQGSRETQYFGPGTRLLVL.

Only a few counts were recorded for this clone. V and J are TRBV27 and TRBJ2-7, with 9 bases matching TRBD2. The germline V gene has CDR1 MNHEY and CDR2 SMNVEV (reference sequence). J was trimmed by 5 bases and V by 6 bases; bases with no gene match: 8. The CDR3 totals 14 residues. The CDR3 spells CASRPGLASHEQYF. CDR3 in DNA: TGTGCCAGCAGGCCGGGACTAGCATCCCACGAGCAGTACTTC.

This clone was seen more than once but under ten times. The rearrangement links TRBV28 to TRBJ1-1; D unresolved. Trimming removed 3 bases from V and 3 bases from J, with 8 bases in between. The length of the CDR3 is 13 residues. Germline CDR1 MDHEN, CDR2 SYDVKM. The CDR3 sequence is CASSFSVDTEAFF. CDR3 in DNA: TGTGCCAGCAGTTTTAGTGTCGACACTGAAGCTTTCTTT.

This clone has a handful of counts. V and J are TRBV10-3 and TRBJ2-2; possibly TRBD2 for D (6 bases). The CDR3 length is 15 residues. V lost 2 bases and J 4 bases, leaving 11 bases between the germline ends. Germline V gives CDR1 ENHRY, CDR2 SYGVKD. The CDR3 DNA follows: TGTGCCATCAGTGAGAGGATTAGCGGCACCGGGGAGCTGTTTTTT. Protein: CAISERISGTGELFF.

The chain recombines TRBV6-1 with TRBJ2-2; 7 bases map to TRBD2. The CDR3 spans 15 residues. J was trimmed by 5 bases and V by 8 bases; bases with no gene match: 11. CDR1 and CDR2 from the germline V gene are MNHNS and SASEGT. CDR3 amino acids: CASEISGGRTGELFF. The CDR3, as DNA: TGTGCCAGCGAGATATCGGGAGGAAGGACCGGGGAGCTGTTTTTT.

This clone was counted between two and nine times. The rearrangement uses TRBV15 and TRBJ1-5; 9 bases are a match to TRBD1. Germline-derived CDR1 and CDR2 are LNHNV and YYDKDF (reference sequence). V shed 5 bases and J 5 bases; nucleotides not matched to a gene: 7. CDR3 length: 15 amino acids. The DNA for the CDR3 is TGTGCCACCAGCTCTGGACAGGGGAAGGATCAGCCCCAGCATTTT. Protein: CATSSGQGKDQPQHF.

This rearrangement joins TRBV25-1 to TRBJ2-7; no firm D call. This CDR3 is built from 11 residues. Trimming removed 3 bases at V and 4 bases at J, with 4 bases between. CDR1 and CDR2 (germline): MGHDK, SYGVNS. The DNA for the CDR3 is TGTGCCAGCAGTGACCTTTACGAGCAGTACTTC. Translated, it gives CASSDLYEQYF.

This clone showed up just a few times. CDR3 loop: CASSPGLQDTEAFF. The CDR3 DNA follows: TGTGCCAGCTCCCCCGGACTCCAGGACACTGAAGCTTTCTTT. The J gene is TRBJ1-1, the V gene TRBV18; D not certain. This CDR3 comprises 14 residues. V shed 6 bases and J shed 3 bases, with 14 bases lying between them. CDR1 KGHSH and CDR2 LQKENI come from the germline V gene.

The rearrangement uses TRBV30 and TRBJ2-4, with D maybe TRBD1 (6 bases). The germline gives CDR1 GTSNPN, CDR2 SVGIG (reference sequence). There are 13 residues in the CDR3. Trimming stripped 5 bases from V and 6 bases from J, with 14 bases between. The CDR3 sequence is CAWEPGQRNIQYF. CDR3 bases: TGTGCCTGGGAACCGGGACAAAGAAACATTCAGTACTTC.

This clone was found a few times. The chain links TRBV6-5 to TRBJ2-5, with D perhaps TRBD2 (5 bases). Trimming left V 2 bases short and J 6 bases short, with 16 bases between. CDR1 and CDR2 from the germline V gene are MNHEY and SVGAGI. This CDR3 has 15 residues. The CDR3 region is CASSYERDRRQTQYF. The DNA of the CDR3 is TGTGCCAGCAGTTACGAACGGGATAGAAGGCAGACCCAGTACTTC.

V and J are TRBV5-4 and TRBJ1-2; no clear D gene. V dropped 3 bases and J dropped 1 base, with 19 bases sitting between them. Germline V lookup: CDR1 SGHNT, CDR2 YYREEE (reference sequence). The CDR3 length is 17 residues. Here the CDR3 reads CASSSQTAALVNYGYTF. The DNA of the CDR3 is TGTGCCAGCAGCTCCCAAACTGCTGCGCTAGTTAACTATGGCTACACCTTC.

Only one count was recorded for this clone. The chain employs TRBV2 and TRBJ2-1; 10 nucleotides align to TRBD1. The V segment lost 6 bases and the J segment 3 bases; nucleotides outside the gene matches: 8. Germline loops: CDR1 SNHLY, CDR2 FYNNEI. The CDR3 length is 16 residues. In nucleotides, the CDR3 is TGTGCCAGCAGGCCCCTCCGGGACAGGGGCTACAATGAGCAGTTCTTC. This encodes CASRPLRDRGYNEQFF.

The sample holds a few counts of this clone. V gene TRBV11-2 combines with J gene TRBJ2-7; D is uncertain. Per germline, CDR1 SGHAT and CDR2 FQNNGV. V lost 6 bases and J lost 0, with 9 bases in between. The CDR3 sequence is 13 residues long. The CDR3 is CASRASSSYEQYF. The CDR3 bases are TGTGCCAGCAGGGCATCCAGCTCCTACGAGCAGTACTTC.

The genes are TRBV7-9 and TRBJ2-5; D possibly corresponds to TRBD2 (5 bases). CDR1 SEHNR and CDR2 FQNEAQ come from the germline V gene (reference sequence). Trimming cost V 6 bases and J 2 bases, with 13 bases left between them. The CDR3 extends over 14 amino acids. In nucleotides, the CDR3 is TGTGCCAGCAGTCGGGAACTAAAGCAAGAGACCCAGTACTTC. This encodes CASSRELKQETQYF.

This clone showed up just a few times. The rearrangement uses TRBV9 and TRBJ2-3; 7 bases match TRBD1. Germline V gene lookup returns CDR1 SGDLS and CDR2 YYNGEE. The CDR3 spans 16 residues. The junction had 9 bases not matched to a gene; V was cut back by 3 bases and J by 2 bases. In nucleotides, the CDR3 is TGTGCCAGCAGCGCACTACAGGGGTCTTACACAGATACGCAGTATTTT. Translation gives CASSALQGSYTDTQYF.

This chain's CDR3 is CASSYPLTEAFF. The CDR3 nucleotides are TGTGCCAGCAGTTATCCCCTCACTGAAGCTTTCTTT. V usage is TRBV6-5 and J usage is TRBJ1-1, with D hard to call. V was cut by 3 bases and J by 4 bases, with 6 bases left in between. Germline V gives CDR1 MNHEY, CDR2 SVGAGI. The CDR3 is 12 residues long.

This clone was seen a few times. The rearrangement joins TRBV14 to TRBJ1-5, with 7 nucleotides matching TRBD1. J was trimmed by 5 bases and V by 10 bases; bases with no gene match: 8. This CDR3 comprises 13 residues. Germline V gene lookup returns CDR1 SGHDN and CDR2 FVKESK. The CDR3 nucleotides are TGTGCCATCCATCAGGGGGACGATCAGCCCCAGCATTTT. Protein: CAIHQGDDQPQHF.

This clone was counted only a few times. The J gene is TRBJ2-5, the V gene TRBV6-6; TRBD2 is a possible D gene (5 bases). The V end was cut by 8 bases, the J end by 4 bases, with 8 bases between. The CDR3 spans 11 residues. The V gene's germline CDR1 is MNHNY and CDR2 SVGAGI (reference sequence). CDR3 amino acids: CASGEGETQYF. The CDR3 DNA follows: TGTGCCAGCGGAGAGGGAGAGACCCAGTACTTC.

In this sample, this clone turned up a few times. The chain combines TRBV28 with TRBJ2-5, with 7 bases aligning to TRBD2. Germline CDR1 reads MDHEN; CDR2 reads SYDVKM. The length of the CDR3 is 14 residues. V lost 3 bases and J lost 9; bases outside the gene matches: 10. Written as DNA, the CDR3 is TGTGCCAGCAGTTTGTCTAGCGGACGAGTCGCCCAGTACTTC. It yields the protein CASSLSSGRVAQYF. The complete variable domain, with remaining parts taken from reference TRBV28 and TRBJ2-5, reads DVKVTQSSRYLVKRTGEKVFLECVQDMDHENMFWYRQDPGLGLRLIYFSYDVKMKEKGDIPEGYSVSREKKERFSLILESASTNQTSMYLCASSLSSGRVAQYFGPGTRLLVL.